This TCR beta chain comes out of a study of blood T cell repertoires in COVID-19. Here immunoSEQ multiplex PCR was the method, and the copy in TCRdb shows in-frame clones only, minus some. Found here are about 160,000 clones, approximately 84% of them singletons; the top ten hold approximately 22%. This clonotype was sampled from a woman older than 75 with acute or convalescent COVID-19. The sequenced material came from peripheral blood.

CDR3 loop: CASSLWTHQETQYF. The CDR3 bases are TGTGCCAGCAGCCTCTGGACACACCAAGAGACCCAGTACTTC. The chain joins TRBV7-2 to TRBJ2-5; a weak D match, TRBD1 (5 bases). Trimming pared 5 bases from V and 0 bases from J, leaving 10 bases between. The germline V gene encodes CDR1 SGHTA and CDR2 FQGNSA. CDR3 length equals 14 residues.